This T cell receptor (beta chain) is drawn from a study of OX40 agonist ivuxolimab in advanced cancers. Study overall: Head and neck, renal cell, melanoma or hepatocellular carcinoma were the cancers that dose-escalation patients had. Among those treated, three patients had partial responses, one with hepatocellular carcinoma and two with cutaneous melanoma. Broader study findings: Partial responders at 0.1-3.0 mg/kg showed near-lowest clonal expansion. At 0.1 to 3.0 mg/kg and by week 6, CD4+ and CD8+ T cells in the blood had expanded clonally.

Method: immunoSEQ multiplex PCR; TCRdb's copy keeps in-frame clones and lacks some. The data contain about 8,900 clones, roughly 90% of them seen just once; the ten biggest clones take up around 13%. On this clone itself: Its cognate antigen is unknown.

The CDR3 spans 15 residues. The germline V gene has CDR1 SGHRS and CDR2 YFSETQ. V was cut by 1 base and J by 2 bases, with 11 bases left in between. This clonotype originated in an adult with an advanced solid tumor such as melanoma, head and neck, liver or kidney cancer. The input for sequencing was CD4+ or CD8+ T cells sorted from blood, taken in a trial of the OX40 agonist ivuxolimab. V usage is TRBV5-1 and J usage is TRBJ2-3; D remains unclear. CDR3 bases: TGCGCCAGCAGCTTGTACGGCTCCACCACAGATACGCAGTATTTT. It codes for CASSLYGSTTDTQYF.